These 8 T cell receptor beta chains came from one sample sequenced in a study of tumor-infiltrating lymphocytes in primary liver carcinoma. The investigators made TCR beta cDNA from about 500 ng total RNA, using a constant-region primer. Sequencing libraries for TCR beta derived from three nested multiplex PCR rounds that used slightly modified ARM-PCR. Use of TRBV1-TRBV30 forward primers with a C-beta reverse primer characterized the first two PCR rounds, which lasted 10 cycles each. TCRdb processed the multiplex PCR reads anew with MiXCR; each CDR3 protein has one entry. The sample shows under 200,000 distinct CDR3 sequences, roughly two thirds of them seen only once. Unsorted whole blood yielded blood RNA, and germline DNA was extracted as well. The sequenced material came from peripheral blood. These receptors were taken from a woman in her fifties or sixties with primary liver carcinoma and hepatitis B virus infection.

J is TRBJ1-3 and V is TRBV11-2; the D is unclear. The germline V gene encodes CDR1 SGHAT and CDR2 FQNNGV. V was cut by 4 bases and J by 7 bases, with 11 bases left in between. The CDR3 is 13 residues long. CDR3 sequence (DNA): TGTGCCAGCAGCTGGATACTGGGTAACACCATATATTTT. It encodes CASSWILGNTIYF.

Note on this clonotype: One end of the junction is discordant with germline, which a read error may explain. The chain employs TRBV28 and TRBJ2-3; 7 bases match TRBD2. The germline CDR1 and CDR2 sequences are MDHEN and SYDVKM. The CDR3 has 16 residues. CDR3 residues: CASRRGFSGITDTQCF. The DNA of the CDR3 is TGTGCCAGCCGTCGGGGGTTCAGCGGGATCACAGATACGCAGTGTTTT.

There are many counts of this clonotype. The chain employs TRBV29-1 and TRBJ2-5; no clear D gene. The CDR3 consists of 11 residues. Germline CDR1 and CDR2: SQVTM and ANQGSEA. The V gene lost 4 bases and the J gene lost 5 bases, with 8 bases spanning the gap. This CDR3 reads CSVASLETQYF. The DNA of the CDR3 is TGCAGCGTTGCCAGTCTTGAGACCCAGTACTTC. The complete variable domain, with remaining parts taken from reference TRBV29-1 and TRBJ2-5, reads SAVISQKPSRDICQRGTSLTIQCQVDSQVTMMFWYRQQPGQSLTLIATANQGSEATYESGFVIDKFPISRPNLTFSTLTVSNMSPEDSSIYLCSVASLETQYFGPGTRLLVL.

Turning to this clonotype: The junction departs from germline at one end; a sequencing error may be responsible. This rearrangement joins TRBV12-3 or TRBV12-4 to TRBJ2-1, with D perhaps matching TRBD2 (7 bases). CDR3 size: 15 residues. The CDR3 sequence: CASSPPGGPYNGQLF. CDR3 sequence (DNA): TGTGCCAGCAGCCCCCCGGGGGGCCCCTACAATGGGCAGTTATTC.

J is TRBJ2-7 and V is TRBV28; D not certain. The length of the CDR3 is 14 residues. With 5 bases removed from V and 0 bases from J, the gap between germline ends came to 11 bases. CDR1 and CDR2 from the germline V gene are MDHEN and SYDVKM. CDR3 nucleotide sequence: TGTGCCAGCAGTAGTAGAACCCACTCCTACGAGCAGTACTTC. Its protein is CASSSRTHSYEQYF.

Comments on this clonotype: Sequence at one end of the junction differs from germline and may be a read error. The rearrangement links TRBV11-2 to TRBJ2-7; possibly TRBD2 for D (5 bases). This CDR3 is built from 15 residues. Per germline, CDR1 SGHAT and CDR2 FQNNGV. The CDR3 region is CASSLSWSGSHEQYF. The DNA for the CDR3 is TGTGCTAGCAGCTTAAGCTGGAGCGGCTCCCACGAGCAGTACTTC.

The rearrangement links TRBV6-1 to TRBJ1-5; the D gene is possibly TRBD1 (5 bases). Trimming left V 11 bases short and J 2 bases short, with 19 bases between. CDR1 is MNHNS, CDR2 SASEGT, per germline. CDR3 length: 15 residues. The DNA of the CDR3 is TGTGCCTGCACCGTATTGGACATGGGCAATCAGCCCCAGCATTTT. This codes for CACTVLDMGNQPQHF.

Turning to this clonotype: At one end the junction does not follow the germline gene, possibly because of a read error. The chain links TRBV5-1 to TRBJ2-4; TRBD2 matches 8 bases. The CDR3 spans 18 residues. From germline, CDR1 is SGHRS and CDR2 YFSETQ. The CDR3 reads CASSPLPLAVGAKNIQYF. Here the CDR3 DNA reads TGCGCCAGCAGCCCCCTCCCACTAGCGGTAGGGGCCAAAAACATTCAGTATTTC.